This T cell receptor (beta chain) comes out of a study of shared clonotypes between healthy human individuals. Overall study: A donor's plate count was three for CD4 naive and three for CD4 memory; CD8 naive had two and CD8 memory one.

Only in-frame clones appear in the TCRdb table, and some are missing; sequencing was by immunoSEQ multiplex PCR. This table holds 2 million to 3 million clones, roughly 92% found once. Germline V gives CDR1 LGHNA, CDR2 YSLEER. V lost 5 bases, J lost 0 bases, and 15 bases lay in between. The CDR3 is 16 amino acids. The TCR originated in a man aged 18 to 29 in good health. Source material: naive CD4+ T cells sorted from blood. Documented subset: CD45RA+ positively selected. The chain employs TRBV4-3 and TRBJ2-3; no firm D call. The CDR3 sequence: CASSTRRRSSTDTQYF. CDR3 nucleotides: TGCGCCAGCAGCACTCGTCGTAGGTCAAGCACAGATACGCAGTATTTT.